These T cell receptor beta chains were read from a single sample in a study of blood T cells in healthy people across ages. From the 5' RACE reads, TCRdb called clonotypes with MiXCR, one entry per CDR3 protein. The repertoire has more than 1,000,000 distinct CDR3 sequences, approximately 26% of them found once; the top ten carry less than 0.85%. This same sample was also part of a study on T cells of mothers and their children.

Sequencing was carried out using blood. Every receptor here comes from a girl aged 2-10 years in good health. Each CDR3 is given with its conserved first and last residue. A D gene is named only where the DNA matches it firmly. Clone size is stated in some rows and not others, as once, few, many or a class when expanded.

NA	TRBV6-1	NA	TRBJ1-1	CASLPFSLRNTEAFF	TGTGCCAGCCTGCCTTTCTCCTTAAGAAACACTGAAGCTTTCTTT
NA	TRBV7-6	NA	TRBJ1-1	CASSSPLGGEAFF	TGTGCCAGCAGCTCCCCCCTAGGGGGTGAAGCTTTCTTT
NA	TRBV15	few	TRBJ1-2	CATSPDGYGYTF	TGTGCCACCAGCCCCGATGGCTATGGCTACACCTTC
TRBD2	TRBV25-1	NA	TRBJ2-2	CASSGTSGSNTGELFF	TGTGCCAGCAGTGGAACTAGCGGGAGTAACACCGGGGAGCTGTTTTTT
NA	TRBV11-3	few	TRBJ2-7	CASSVTGLYEQYF	TGTGCCAGCAGCGTAACTGGACTCTACGAGCAGTACTTC
NA	TRBV18	NA	TRBJ1-3	CASARETVIDGNTVYF	TGTGCCAGCGCGCGGGAAACAGTTATCGATGGAAACACCGTATATTTT
NA	TRBV12-3/TRBV12-4	NA	TRBJ2-3	CACSLSVADTQYF	TGTGCCTGCAGTTTATCCGTGGCAGATACGCAGTATTTT
NA	TRBV4-3	NA	TRBJ1-1	CASSQDRDGFTEAFF	TGCGCCAGCAGCCAAGATCGAGACGGTTTCACTGAAGCTTTCTTT
TRBD1	TRBV12-3/TRBV12-4	few	TRBJ1-2	CASSLLTGGRGYTF	TGTGCCAGCAGTCTTCTAACAGGGGGCCGCGGCTACACCTTC
NA	TRBV12-3/TRBV12-4	NA	TRBJ2-7	CASSLAGLLDEQYF	TGTGCCAGCAGTTTAGCGGGACTGTTGGACGAGCAGTACTTC
TRBD1	TRBV6-4	many	TRBJ2-1	CASTGGDNEQFF	TGTGCCAGTACAGGGGGAGACAATGAGCAGTTCTTC
TRBD2	TRBV29-1	few	TRBJ2-1	CSVESWRGGLSYNEQFF	TGCAGCGTTGAGTCGTGGCGGGGGGGCCTCTCCTACAATGAGCAGTTCTTC
TRBD1	TRBV4-3	many	TRBJ2-7	CASSPGTGRYEQYF	TGCGCCAGCAGCCCTGGGACAGGGAGATACGAGCAGTACTTC
NA	TRBV20-1	NA	TRBJ2-7	CSAQERLLGYEQYF	TGCAGTGCTCAAGAGCGGTTGTTGGGGTACGAGCAGTACTTC
TRBD2	TRBV10-1	few	TRBJ2-1	CASSYSAGDEQFF	TGCGCCAGCAGTTACTCGGCGGGAGATGAGCAGTTCTTC
NA	TRBV20-1	NA	TRBJ1-2	CSARDYEGPNYGYTF	TGCAGTGCTAGAGATTACGAAGGGCCGAACTATGGCTACACCTTC
NA	TRBV20-1	NA	TRBJ2-3	CSASGGAAADTQYF	TGCAGTGCTAGTGGCGGGGCCGCGGCGGATACGCAGTATTTT
NA	TRBV5-1	few	TRBJ1-2	CASSLLGADGYTF	TGCGCCAGCAGCTTGTTAGGGGCTGATGGCTACACCTTC
TRBD2	TRBV28	NA	TRBJ2-3	CASTTLTGLAESTDTQYF	TGTGCCAGCACCACACTCACCGGACTAGCGGAAAGCACAGATACGCAGTATTTT
NA	TRBV9	NA	TRBJ2-2	CASSVGHRMAGELFF	TGTGCCAGCAGCGTAGGACATAGGATGGCCGGGGAGCTGTTTTTT
NA	TRBV6-5	NA	TRBJ1-3	CASSYFFGTSSGNTIYF	TGTGCCAGCAGTTACTTCTTTGGCACGAGCTCTGGAAACACCATATATTTT
TRBD2	TRBV20-1	few	TRBJ2-3	CSVRGLAGTDTQYF	TGCAGCGTGAGGGGTCTAGCGGGCACAGATACGCAGTATTTT
TRBD2	TRBV20-1	NA	TRBJ2-1	CSARRLAENEQFF	TGCAGTGCTAGACGGCTAGCGGAGAATGAGCAGTTCTTC
NA	TRBV9	NA	TRBJ1-5	CASSVDGLEMAPQHF	TGTGCCAGCAGCGTAGACGGCCTAGAAATGGCGCCCCAGCATTTT
NA	TRBV7-8	few	TRBJ2-1	CASSLFAEQFF	TGTGCCAGCAGCTTATTTGCGGAGCAGTTCTTC
NA	TRBV28	few	TRBJ1-1	CASNGYKNTEAFF	TGTGCCAGCAACGGATACAAGAACACTGAAGCTTTCTTT
NA	TRBV20-1	many	TRBJ2-7	CSVGGDGYEQYF	TGCAGTGTAGGCGGAGATGGCTACGAGCAGTACTTC
NA	TRBV3-1	few	TRBJ1-2	CASSQEPVSYGYTF	TGTGCCAGCAGCCAAGAGCCAGTCAGCTATGGCTACACCTTC
NA	TRBV12-5	NA	TRBJ1-2	CRLQAAAGYTF	TGCAGACTTCAGGCGGCGGCTGGCTACACCTTC
TRBD1	TRBV14	NA	TRBJ2-7	CASSQERRGLREQYF	TGTGCCAGCAGCCAAGAACGTAGGGGGCTAAGAGAGCAGTACTTC
NA	TRBV3-1	few	TRBJ2-1	CASSQGGGLYNEQFF	TGTGCCAGCAGCCAAGGAGGAGGACTGTACAATGAGCAGTTCTTC
NA	TRBV6-2/TRBV6-3	NA	TRBJ2-1	CASSYMASLDEQFF	TGTGCCAGCAGTTACATGGCTAGCTTGGATGAGCAGTTCTTC
NA	TRBV2	NA	TRBJ2-1	CASSDLFYNEQFF	TGTGCCAGCAGTGACCTTTTCTACAATGAGCAGTTCTTC
NA	TRBV11-2	NA	TRBJ2-4	CASSLLGGTRNIQYF	TGTGCCAGCAGCTTACTGGGCGGGACCCGGAACATTCAGTACTTC
NA	TRBV20-1	NA	TRBJ2-3	CSARDRQGADTQYF	TGCAGTGCTAGAGATAGGCAGGGCGCAGATACGCAGTATTTT
TRBD2	TRBV7-9	many	TRBJ2-7	CASSPGLAEPYEQYF	TGTGCCAGCAGCCCGGGACTAGCGGAACCCTACGAGCAGTACTTC
TRBD2	TRBV10-3	NA	TRBJ2-1	CAISYSRLAGGHNEQFF	TGTGCCATCAGCTATTCCCGACTAGCGGGAGGTCACAATGAGCAGTTCTTC
NA	TRBV14	NA	TRBJ2-6	CASSQSFFSGANVLTF	TGTGCCAGCAGCCAATCTTTCTTCTCTGGGGCCAACGTCCTGACTTTC
NA	TRBV19	few	TRBJ1-4	CASNLAGVNEKLFF	TGTGCCAGTAATTTGGCAGGGGTTAATGAAAAACTGTTTTTT
NA	TRBV14	NA	TRBJ1-2	CASSQSAGKYGYTF	TGTGCCAGCAGCCAATCCGCCGGGAAATATGGCTACACCTTC
TRBD2	TRBV11-2	few	TRBJ2-5	CASCRRTSGKETQYF	TGTGCCAGCTGTAGGCGGACTAGCGGGAAAGAGACCCAGTACTTC
NA	TRBV6-1	few	TRBJ1-2	CASNGLPHYGYTF	TGTGCCAGCAACGGACTCCCACACTATGGCTACACCTTC
NA	TRBV18	few	TRBJ1-5	CASSLQALGGNQPQHF	TGTGCCAGCTCACTTCAAGCCCTGGGAGGCAATCAGCCCCAGCATTTT
TRBD1	TRBV4-1	NA	TRBJ1-2	CASSQVITGGYGYTF	TGCGCCAGCAGCCAAGTCATCACAGGGGGCTATGGCTACACCTTC
TRBD2	TRBV4-1	few	TRBJ2-2	CASSQSGGAGELFF	TGCGCCAGCAGCCAAAGCGGGGGGGCCGGGGAGCTGTTTTTT
NA	TRBV29-1	few	TRBJ2-7	CSAFGTGYEQYF	TGCAGCGCGTTTGGGACCGGGTACGAGCAGTACTTC
TRBD1	TRBV5-5	many	TRBJ2-5	CASSWDREETQYF	TGTGCCAGCAGCTGGGACAGGGAAGAGACCCAGTACTTC
NA	TRBV15	NA	TRBJ2-3	CATSRGEGASTDTQYF	TGTGCCACCAGCAGAGGGGAGGGGGCTAGCACAGATACGCAGTATTTT
NA	TRBV12-3/TRBV12-4	many	TRBJ2-3	CAIGGELADTQYF	TGTGCCATTGGCGGGGAATTGGCAGATACGCAGTATTTT
TRBD1	TRBV12-5	NA	TRBJ2-5	CASGQSHTFGDRAETQYF	TGTGCTAGTGGTCAAAGCCATACCTTCGGGGACAGGGCCGAGACCCAGTACTTC
TRBD1	TRBV28	few	TRBJ2-7	CASRTGVPYEQYF	TGTGCCAGCAGGACAGGGGTTCCCTACGAGCAGTACTTC
NA	TRBV20-1	few	TRBJ2-1	CSANIDSTYNEQFF	TGCAGTGCTAATATAGACTCTACCTACAATGAGCAGTTCTTC
TRBD1	TRBV5-6	NA	TRBJ2-5	CASSLFFWDRGETQYF	TGTGCCAGCAGCTTGTTCTTTTGGGACAGGGGTGAGACCCAGTACTTC